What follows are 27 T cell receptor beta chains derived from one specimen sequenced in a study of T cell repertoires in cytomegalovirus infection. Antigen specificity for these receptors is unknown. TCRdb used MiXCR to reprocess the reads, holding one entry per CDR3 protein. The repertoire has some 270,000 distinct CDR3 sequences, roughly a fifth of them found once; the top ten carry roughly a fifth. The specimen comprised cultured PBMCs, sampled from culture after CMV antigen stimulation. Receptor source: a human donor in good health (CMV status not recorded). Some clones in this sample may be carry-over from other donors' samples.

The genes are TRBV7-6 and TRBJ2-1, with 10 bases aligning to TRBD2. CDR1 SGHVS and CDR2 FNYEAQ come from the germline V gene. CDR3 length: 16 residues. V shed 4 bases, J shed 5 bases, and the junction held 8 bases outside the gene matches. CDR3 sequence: CASSWRPGTSDNEQFF. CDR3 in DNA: TGTGCCAGCAGCTGGAGGCCCGGGACTAGCGACAATGAGCAGTTCTTC.

In DNA, the CDR3 is TGTGCCAGCAGGCGTACTAGCGGGACATCCTACGAGCAGTACGTC. It specifies CASRRTSGTSYEQYV. V gene TRBV6-5 combines with J gene TRBJ2-7; 10 positions match TRBD2. V was pared by 6 bases and J by 1 base, with 6 bases of the junction left unmatched. The CDR3 contains 15 residues. Germline V gene lookup returns CDR1 MNHEY and CDR2 SVGAGI.

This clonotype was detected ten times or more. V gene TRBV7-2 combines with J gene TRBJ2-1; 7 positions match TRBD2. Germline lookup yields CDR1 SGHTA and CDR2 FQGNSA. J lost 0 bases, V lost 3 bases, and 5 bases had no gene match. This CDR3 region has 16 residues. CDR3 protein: CASSFAAGTSYNEQFF. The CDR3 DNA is TGTGCCAGCAGCTTTGCAGCGGGGACCTCCTACAATGAGCAGTTCTTC.

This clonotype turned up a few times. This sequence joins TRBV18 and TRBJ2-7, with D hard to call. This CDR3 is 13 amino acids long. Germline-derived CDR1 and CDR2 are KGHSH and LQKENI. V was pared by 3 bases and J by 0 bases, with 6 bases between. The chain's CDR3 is CASSPMDSYEQYF. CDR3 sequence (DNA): TGTGCCAGCTCACCGATGGACTCCTACGAGCAGTACTTC.

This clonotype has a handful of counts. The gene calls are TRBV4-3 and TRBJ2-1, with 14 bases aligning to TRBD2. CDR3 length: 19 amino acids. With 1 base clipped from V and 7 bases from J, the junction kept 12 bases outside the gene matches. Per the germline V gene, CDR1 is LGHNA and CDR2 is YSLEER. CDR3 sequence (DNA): TGCGCCAGCAGCCAAGTCAGGGCCGGGACTAGCGGGAGTAAGAATGAGCAGTTCTTC. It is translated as CASSQVRAGTSGSKNEQFF.

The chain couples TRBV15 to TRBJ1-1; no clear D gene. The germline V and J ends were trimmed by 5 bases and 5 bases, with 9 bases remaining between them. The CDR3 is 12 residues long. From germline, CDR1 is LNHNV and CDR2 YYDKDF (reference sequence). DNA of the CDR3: TGTGCCACCAGCCGGGATCGGACTGAAGCTTTCTTT. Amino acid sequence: CATSRDRTEAFF.

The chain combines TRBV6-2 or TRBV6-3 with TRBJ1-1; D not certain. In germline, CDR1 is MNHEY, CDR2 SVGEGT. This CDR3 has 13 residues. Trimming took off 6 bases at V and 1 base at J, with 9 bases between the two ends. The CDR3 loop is CASRLTANTEAFF. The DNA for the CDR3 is TGTGCCAGCAGACTTACAGCGAACACTGAAGCTTTCTTT.

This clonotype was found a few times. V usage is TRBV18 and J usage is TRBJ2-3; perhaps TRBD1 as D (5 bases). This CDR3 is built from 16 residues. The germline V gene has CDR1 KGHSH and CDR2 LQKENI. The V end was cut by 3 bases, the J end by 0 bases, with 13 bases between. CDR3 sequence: CASSPPQGASTDTQYF. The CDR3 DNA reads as TGTGCCAGCTCACCCCCGCAAGGGGCCAGCACAGATACGCAGTATTTT.

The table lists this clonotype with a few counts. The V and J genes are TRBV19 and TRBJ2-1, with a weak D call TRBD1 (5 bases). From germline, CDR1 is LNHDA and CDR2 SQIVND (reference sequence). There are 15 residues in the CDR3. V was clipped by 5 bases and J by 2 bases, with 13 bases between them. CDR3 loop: CASSPDSKAYNEQFF. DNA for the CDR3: TGTGCCAGTAGTCCTGACAGTAAAGCCTACAATGAGCAGTTCTTC.

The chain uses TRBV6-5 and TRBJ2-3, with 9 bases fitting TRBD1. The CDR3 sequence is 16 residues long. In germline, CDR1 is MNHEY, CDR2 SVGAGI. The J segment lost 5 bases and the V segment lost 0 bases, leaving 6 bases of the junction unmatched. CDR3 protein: CASSYSGTGLKDTQYF. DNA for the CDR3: TGTGCCAGCAGTTACTCCGGGACAGGGTTAAAAGATACGCAGTATTTT.

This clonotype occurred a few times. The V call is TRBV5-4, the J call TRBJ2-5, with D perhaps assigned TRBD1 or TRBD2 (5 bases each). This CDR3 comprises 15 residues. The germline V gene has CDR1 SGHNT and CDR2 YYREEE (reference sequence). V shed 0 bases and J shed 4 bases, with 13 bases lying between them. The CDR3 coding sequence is TGTGCCAGCAGCTTGGTCCAGGGAGTAGGAGAGACCCAGTACTTC. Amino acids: CASSLVQGVGETQYF.

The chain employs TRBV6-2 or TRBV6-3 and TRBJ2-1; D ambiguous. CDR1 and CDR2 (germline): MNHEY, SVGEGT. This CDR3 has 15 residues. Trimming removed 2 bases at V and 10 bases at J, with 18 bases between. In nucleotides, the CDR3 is TGTGCCAGCAGTTACGCTGGTCCAATCGGGCGAGAGCAGTTCTTC. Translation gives CASSYAGPIGREQFF.

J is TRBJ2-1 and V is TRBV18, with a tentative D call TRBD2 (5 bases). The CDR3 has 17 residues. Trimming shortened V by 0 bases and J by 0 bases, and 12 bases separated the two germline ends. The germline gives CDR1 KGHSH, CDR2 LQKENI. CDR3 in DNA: TGTGCCAGCTCACCACCTGTCGAGGGAAACTCCTACAATGAGCAGTTCTTC. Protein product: CASSPPVEGNSYNEQFF.

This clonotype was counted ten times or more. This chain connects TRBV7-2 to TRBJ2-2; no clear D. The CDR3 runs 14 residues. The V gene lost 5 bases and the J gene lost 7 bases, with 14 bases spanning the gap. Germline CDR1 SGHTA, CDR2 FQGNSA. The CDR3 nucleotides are TGTGCCAGCAGCCTGCTCGCGGATCACGGGGAGCTGTTTTTT. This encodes CASSLLADHGELFF.

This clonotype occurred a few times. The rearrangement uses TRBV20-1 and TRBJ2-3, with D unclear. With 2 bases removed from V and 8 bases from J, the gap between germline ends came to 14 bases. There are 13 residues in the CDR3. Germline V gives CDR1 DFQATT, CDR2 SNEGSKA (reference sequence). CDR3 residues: CSARPVTDGTQYF. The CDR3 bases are TGCAGTGCTAGACCGGTCACAGACGGTACGCAGTATTTT.

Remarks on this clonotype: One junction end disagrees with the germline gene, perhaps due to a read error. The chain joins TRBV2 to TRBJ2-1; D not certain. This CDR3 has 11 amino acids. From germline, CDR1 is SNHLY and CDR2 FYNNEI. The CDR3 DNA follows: TGTGCCAGCAGTGAAGCGCCTCGCTACGCCTTC. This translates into CASSEAPRYAF.

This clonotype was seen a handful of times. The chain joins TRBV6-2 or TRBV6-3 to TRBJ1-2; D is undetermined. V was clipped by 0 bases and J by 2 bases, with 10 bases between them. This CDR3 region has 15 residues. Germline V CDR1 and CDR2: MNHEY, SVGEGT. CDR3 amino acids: CASSYSRQFNYGYTF. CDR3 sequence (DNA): TGTGCCAGCAGTTACTCGAGGCAGTTCAACTATGGCTACACCTTC.

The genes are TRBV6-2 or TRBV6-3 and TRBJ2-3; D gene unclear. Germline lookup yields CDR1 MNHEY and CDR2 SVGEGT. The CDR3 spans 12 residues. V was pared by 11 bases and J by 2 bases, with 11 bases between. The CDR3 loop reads CAAVSNTDTQYF. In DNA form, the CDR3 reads TGTGCCGCCGTATCCAACACAGATACGCAGTATTTT.

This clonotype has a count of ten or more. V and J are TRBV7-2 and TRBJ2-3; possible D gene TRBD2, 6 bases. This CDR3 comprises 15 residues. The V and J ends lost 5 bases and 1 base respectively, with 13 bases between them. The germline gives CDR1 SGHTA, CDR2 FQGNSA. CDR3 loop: CASSESGYGTDTQYF. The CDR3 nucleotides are TGTGCCAGCAGCGAAAGCGGGTACGGCACAGATACGCAGTATTTT. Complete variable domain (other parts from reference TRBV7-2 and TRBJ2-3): GAGVSQSPSNKVTEKGKDVELRCDPISGHTALYWYRQSLGQGLEFLIYFQGNSAPDKSGLPSDRFSAERTGGSVSTLTIQRTQQEDSAVYLCASSESGYGTDTQYFGPGTRLTVL.

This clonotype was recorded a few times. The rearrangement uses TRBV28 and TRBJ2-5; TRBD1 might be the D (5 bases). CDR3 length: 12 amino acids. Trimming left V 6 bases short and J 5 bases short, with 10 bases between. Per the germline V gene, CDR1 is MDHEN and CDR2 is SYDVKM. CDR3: CASSPPGETQYF. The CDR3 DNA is TGTGCCAGCAGCCCCCCAGGGGAGACCCAGTACTTC. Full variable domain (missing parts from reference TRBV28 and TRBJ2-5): DVKVTQSSRYLVKRTGEKVFLECVQDMDHENMFWYRQDPGLGLRLIYFSYDVKMKEKGDIPEGYSVSREKKERFSLILESASTNQTSMYLCASSPPGETQYFGPGTRLLVL.

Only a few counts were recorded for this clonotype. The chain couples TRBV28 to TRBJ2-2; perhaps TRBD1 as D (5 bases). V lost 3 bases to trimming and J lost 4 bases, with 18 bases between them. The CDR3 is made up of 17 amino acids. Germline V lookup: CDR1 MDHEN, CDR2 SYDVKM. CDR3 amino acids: CASSFLSHTRATGELFF. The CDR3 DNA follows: TGTGCCAGCAGTTTCCTCTCCCACACCAGGGCCACCGGGGAGCTGTTTTTT.

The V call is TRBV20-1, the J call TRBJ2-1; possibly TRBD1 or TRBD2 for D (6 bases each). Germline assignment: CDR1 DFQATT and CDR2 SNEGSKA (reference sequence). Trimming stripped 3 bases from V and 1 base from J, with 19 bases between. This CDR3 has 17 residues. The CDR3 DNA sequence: TGCAGTGCTAGGTTTTATAGGGGGGCAGGGTCCTACAATGAGCAGTTCTTC. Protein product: CSARFYRGAGSYNEQFF.

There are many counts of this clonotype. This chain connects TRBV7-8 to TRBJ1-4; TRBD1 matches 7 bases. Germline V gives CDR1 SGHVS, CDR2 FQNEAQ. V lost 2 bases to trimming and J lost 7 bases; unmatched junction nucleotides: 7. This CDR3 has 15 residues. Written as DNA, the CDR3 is TGTGCCAGCAGCTTACTTGGCAGGGGGGGTGAAAAACTGTTTTTT. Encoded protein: CASSLLGRGGEKLFF.

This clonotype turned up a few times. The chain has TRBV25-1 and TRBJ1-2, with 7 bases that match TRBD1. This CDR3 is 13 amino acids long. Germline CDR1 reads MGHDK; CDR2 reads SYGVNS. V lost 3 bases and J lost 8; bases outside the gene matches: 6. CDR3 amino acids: CASSDGTVGGYTF. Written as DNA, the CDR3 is TGTGCCAGCAGTGATGGGACAGTGGGAGGCTACACCTTC.

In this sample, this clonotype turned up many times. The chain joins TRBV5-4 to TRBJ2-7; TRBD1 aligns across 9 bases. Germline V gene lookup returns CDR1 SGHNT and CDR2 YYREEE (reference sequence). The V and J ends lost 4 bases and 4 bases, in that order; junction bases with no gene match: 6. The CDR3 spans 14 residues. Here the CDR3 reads CASSVTGGGYEQYF. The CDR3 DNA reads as TGTGCCAGCAGCGTGACAGGGGGGGGATACGAGCAGTACTTC.

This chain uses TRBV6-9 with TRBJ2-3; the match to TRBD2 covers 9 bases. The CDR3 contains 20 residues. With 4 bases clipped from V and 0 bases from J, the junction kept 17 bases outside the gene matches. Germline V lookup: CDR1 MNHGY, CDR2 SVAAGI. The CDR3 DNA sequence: TGTGCCAGCAGTTCAGGACTAGCGAGATTCTGGTTATCTAGCACAGATACGCAGTATTTT. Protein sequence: CASSSGLARFWLSSTDTQYF.

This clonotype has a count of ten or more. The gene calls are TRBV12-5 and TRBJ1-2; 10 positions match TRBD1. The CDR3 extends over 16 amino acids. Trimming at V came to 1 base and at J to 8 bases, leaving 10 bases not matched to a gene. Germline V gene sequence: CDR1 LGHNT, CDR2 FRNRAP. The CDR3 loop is CASGLESGQGIRGYTF. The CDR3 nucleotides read TGTGCTAGTGGTTTGGAGTCGGGACAGGGGATAAGGGGCTACACCTTC.